A selection of T cell receptor beta chains follows, all from one sample in a study of vaccination and CD4 T cells after COVID-19. TCRdb redid the calling of the PCR reads with MiXCR, one entry per CDR3 protein. The sample contains about 5,200 distinct CDR3 sequences, around 32% of which appear only once. For these receptors, no antigen is known. Specimen: CD4+ T cells from blood, cultured in vitro, collected after SARS-CoV-2 vaccination. All receptors derive from a human donor who had recovered from COVID-19. Both conserved end residues are part of each CDR3. The D gene is left open where the match is weak. The listing skips clone size in some rows; elsewhere it reads once, few, many or a size class.

>NA|medium-sized|TRBJ2-1|TRBV6-1
TGTGCCAGCAGCGCGCAGGACAATGAGCAGTTCTTC
CASSAQDNEQFF
>TRBD2|NA|TRBJ2-2|TRBV27
TGTGCCAGTACCGGGACTAGCGGGAGGACGAACACCGGGGAGCTGTTTTTT
CASTGTSGRTNTGELFF
>TRBD2|few|TRBJ2-1|TRBV20-1
TGCAGTGCTAGAACGGCTAGCGGGAGCTCCTACAATGAGCAGTTCTTC
CSARTASGSSYNEQFF
>NA|NA|TRBJ1-5|TRBV6-1
TGTGCCAGCAGTGGGGGCTTCAATCAGCCCCAGCATTTT
CASSGGFNQPQHF
>NA|NA|TRBJ1-2|TRBV6-2/TRBV6-3
TGTGCCAGCACCCCTCGAAGGGGGAATGGCTACACCTTC
CASTPRRGNGYTF
>NA|few|TRBJ1-2|TRBV7-9
TGTGCCAGCATCACAGGGCTCTATGGCTACACCTTC
CASITGLYGYTF
>NA|once|TRBJ1-6|TRBV6-2/TRBV6-3
TGTGCCAGCTACCGTGGGGGAACCTATAATTCACCCCTCCACTTT
CASYRGGTYNSPLHF
>TRBD2|large|TRBJ2-3|TRBV7-8
TGTGCCAGCAGCCGACTAGCGGGGGGTCTCACAGATACGCAGTATTTT
CASSRLAGGLTDTQYF
>NA|large|TRBJ2-1|TRBV7-9
TGTGCCAGCAGCCCTCTCGCGCTGATCAATGAGCAGTTCTTC
CASSPLALINEQFF
>NA|few|TRBJ2-5|TRBV5-1
TGCGCCAGCAGCTTGGTTAGCCTACAAGAGACCCAGTACTTC
CASSLVSLQETQYF
>NA|NA|TRBJ2-1|TRBV20-1
TGCAGAGCCCTCCCCGGCTGGGATTCGTACAATGAGCAGTTCTTC
CRALPGWDSYNEQFF
>NA|few|TRBJ1-2|TRBV7-2
TGTGCCAGCAGCTTAGCAGGCTGGGTGGGGGGCTATGGCTACACCTTC
CASSLAGWVGGYGYTF
>TRBD1|NA|TRBJ2-7|TRBV7-6
TGTGCCAGCAGCTACGGACAGGGCCTTACCTACGAGCAGTACTTC
CASSYGQGLTYEQYF
>TRBD1|NA|TRBJ1-3|TRBV20-1
TGCAGTGCTGTACAGGGGTTAGGAAACACCATATATTTT
CSAVQGLGNTIYF
>NA|NA|TRBJ1-1|TRBV10-3
TGTGCCATCAGGCCAGGGACTGAAGCTTTCTTT
CAIRPGTEAFF
>NA|NA|TRBJ1-5|TRBV2
TGTGCCAGCAGTGAAGACAAGTCCCCCCAGCATTTT
CASSEDKSPQHF
>NA|few|TRBJ2-1|TRBV20-1
TGCAGTGCTAGTTCGGGAAATGAGCAGTTCTTC
CSASSGNEQFF
>NA|NA|TRBJ2-1|TRBV20-1
TGCAGTGCTAGAGATCAGCGCCGGGGCGATGAGCAGTTCTTC
CSARDQRRGDEQFF
>TRBD1|NA|TRBJ2-6|TRBV19
TGTGCCAGTAGTAGACAGGGGTCTGGGGCCAACGTCCTGACTTTC
CASSRQGSGANVLTF
>NA|NA|TRBJ2-3|TRBV6-1
TGTGCCAGCACAAGAGACAGCACAGATACGCAGTATTTT
CASTRDSTDTQYF
>TRBD2|NA|TRBJ2-7|TRBV28
TGTGCCAGCAGTTCCGGGACTAGCGTCGAGCAGTACTTC
CASSSGTSVEQYF
>TRBD1|few|TRBJ1-2|TRBV2
TGTGCCACAGACAGGGATGGCGGCTACACCTTC
CATDRDGGYTF